This T cell receptor beta chain was retrieved from a study of cytotoxic CD8 clonotypes in ibrutinib-treated CLL. Investigators sought sequencing depths of between 1 in 200,000 and 1 in 1 million T cells. Measured with immunoSEQ multiplex PCR; TCRdb has only the in-frame clones, and not every one. Here the sample spans around 300,000 clones, about 77% being singletons. The V gene's germline CDR1 is LGHNA and CDR2 YSLEER. CDR3 length equals 15 residues. The ends were cut back, 1 base at V and 7 bases at J, with 16 bases in the middle. This clonotype was obtained from a human donor with chronic lymphocytic leukemia. The V call is TRBV4-3, the J call TRBJ1-2, with a tentative D call TRBD1 (6 bases). The sequenced sample was PBMCs, obtained before ibrutinib treatment. In DNA, the CDR3 is TGCGCCAGCAGCCAAGTGGTTAGGGGGGGCGTTGGCTACACCTTC. Residues: CASSQVVRGGVGYTF.